These 12 T cell receptor beta chains came from one sample sequenced in a study of B cell selection in AIRE deficiency. The sorted conventional CD4 T cells were gated as CD4+CD127+. Assay used: immunoSEQ multiplex PCR; TCRdb lists only in-frame clones, some missing. Found here are some 23,000 clones, 95% to 98% of them singletons; the top ten hold 0.17%. The specimen sequenced was conventional CD4+ T cells sorted from PBMCs. The source of these receptors is a human donor with AIRE deficiency.

The V call is TRBV29-1, the J call TRBJ2-2; 8 bases match TRBD1. V lost 0 bases and J lost 5; bases outside the gene matches: 5. Looked up from germline, CDR1 is SQVTM and CDR2 is ANQGSEA. CDR3 length: 15 amino acids. In nucleotides, the CDR3 is TGCAGCGTTGAAGATAGACAGGGGAAAACCGGGGAGCTGTTTTTT. It specifies CSVEDRQGKTGELFF.

V usage is TRBV30 and J usage is TRBJ2-1, with D hard to call. Trimming removed 2 bases from V and 8 bases from J, with 13 bases in between. The CDR3 contains 13 residues. Germline V gene data show CDR1 as GTSNPN and CDR2 as SVGIG (reference sequence). The CDR3 region is CAWSPPPFDEQFF. DNA of the CDR3: TGTGCCTGGAGTCCCCCCCCGTTTGATGAGCAGTTCTTC. Full variable domain (remainder filled in from reference TRBV30 and TRBJ2-1): SQTIHQWPATLVQPVGSPLSLECTVEGTSNPNLYWYRQAAGRGLQLLFYSVGIGQISSEVPQNLSASRPQDRQFILSSKKLLLSDSGFYLCAWSPPPFDEQFFGPGTRLTVL.

The chain carries TRBV28 and TRBJ2-3, with D possibly TRBD1 on 5 matching bases. Trimming stripped 6 bases from V and 6 bases from J, with 13 bases between. The CDR3 totals 13 residues. Germline V gene lookup returns CDR1 MDHEN and CDR2 SYDVKM. CDR3 bases: TGTGCCAGCAGCCAGAGTGGGGCGGATACGCAGTATTTT. This encodes CASSQSGADTQYF.

CDR3 region: CASSQGWAGRAFGNEQFF. As DNA, the CDR3 is TGCGCCAGCAGCCAAGGTTGGGCCGGGAGGGCCTTCGGAAATGAGCAGTTCTTC. V gene TRBV4-3 combines with J gene TRBJ2-1, with 8 bases fitting TRBD2. The trim removed 1 base at V and 7 bases at J, leaving 15 bases unmatched. This CDR3 is built from 18 residues. CDR1 LGHNA and CDR2 YSLEER come from the germline V gene.

The chain employs TRBV19 and TRBJ2-7, with 8 bases fitting TRBD1. Germline CDR1 is LNHDA and CDR2 is SQIVND (reference sequence). V was pared by 9 bases and J by 5 bases, with 9 bases of the junction left unmatched. The CDR3 contains 13 residues. As DNA, the CDR3 is TGTGCCAGCGGGGACAGGAGGGGAGACGAGCAGTACTTC. Protein product: CASGDRRGDEQYF.

In its sample, this clone was seen once. The chain joins TRBV7-3 to TRBJ2-1; 14 bases match TRBD2. From germline, CDR1 is SGHTA and CDR2 FQGTGA. The V and J ends lost 3 bases and 6 bases, in that order; junction bases with no gene match: 4. The CDR3 has 16 amino acids. CDR3 sequence: CASSFMTSGRANEQFF. Here the CDR3 DNA reads TGTGCCAGCAGCTTCATGACTAGCGGGAGGGCCAATGAGCAGTTCTTC. The complete variable domain, with remaining parts taken from reference TRBV7-3 and TRBJ2-1, reads GAGVSQTPSNKVTEKGKYVELRCDPISGHTALYWYRQSLGQGPEFLIYFQGTGAADDSGLPNDRFFAVRPEGSVSTLKIQRTERGDSAVYLCASSFMTSGRANEQFFGPGTRLTVL.

The gene calls are TRBV30 and TRBJ1-1; no reliable D call. V lost 4 bases and J 0 bases, leaving 9 bases between the germline ends. Germline CDR1 is GTSNPN and CDR2 is SVGIG (reference sequence). The CDR3 loop spans 13 amino acids. The CDR3 DNA sequence: TGTGCCTGGACTCGGGGTTTGAACACTGAAGCTTTCTTT. It yields the protein CAWTRGLNTEAFF.

This chain joins TRBV2 and TRBJ1-4; a weak D match, TRBD1 (5 bases). Germline V gene data show CDR1 as SNHLY and CDR2 as FYNNEI. CDR3 length: 15 residues. Trimming took off 3 bases at V and 7 bases at J, with 15 bases between the two ends. CDR3 residues: CASSDIASGGEKLFF. The CDR3 coding sequence is TGTGCCAGCAGTGACATCGCCAGCGGGGGTGAAAAACTGTTTTTT.

This chain links TRBV5-1 with TRBJ1-3; 12 positions agree with TRBD1. CDR3 length: 19 residues. Trimming cost V 2 bases and J 0 bases; bases outside gene matches: 9. Germline V gene data show CDR1 as SGHRS and CDR2 as YFSETQ. The CDR3 bases are TGCGCCAGCAGCTTATCCCCGGGACAGGGGGCTATCTCTGGAAACACCATATATTTT. It translates to CASSLSPGQGAISGNTIYF.

This clone was recorded once. The V and J genes are TRBV5-1 and TRBJ1-1; no clear D. The CDR3 is 14 residues long. Deletions cut 4 bases from V and 1 base from J, with 11 bases between. The germline V gene encodes CDR1 SGHRS and CDR2 YFSETQ. The CDR3 nucleotides read TGCGCCAGCAGCGGAATCGGGAGGAACACTGAAGCTTTCTTT. Encoded protein: CASSGIGRNTEAFF.

The rearrangement uses TRBV11-2 and TRBJ2-3; D gene uncertain. CDR1 and CDR2 (germline): SGHAT, FQNNGV. CDR3 length: 16 amino acids. V was clipped by 5 bases and J by 7 bases, with 22 bases between them. The CDR3 sequence is CASSLVKGPLPHTQYF. The CDR3 bases are TGTGCCAGCAGCCTCGTTAAAGGGCCTCTTCCTCATACGCAGTATTTT. Full variable domain (outside the CDR3, taken from reference TRBV11-2 and TRBJ2-3): EAGVAQSPRYKIIEKRQSVAFWCNPISGHATLYWYQQILGQGPKLLIQFQNNGVVDDSQLPKDRFSAERLKGVDSTLKIQPAKLEDSAVYLCASSLVKGPLPHTQYFGPGTRLTVL.

This rearrangement joins TRBV11-3 to TRBJ2-7; D remains ambiguous. Trimming took off 4 bases at V and 5 bases at J, with 12 bases between the two ends. The CDR3 has 13 residues. Per the germline V gene, CDR1 is SGHNT and CDR2 is YENEEA. CDR3 bases: TGTGCCAGCAGCTCAATAATCACGGACGAGCAGTACTTC. Residues: CASSSIITDEQYF.